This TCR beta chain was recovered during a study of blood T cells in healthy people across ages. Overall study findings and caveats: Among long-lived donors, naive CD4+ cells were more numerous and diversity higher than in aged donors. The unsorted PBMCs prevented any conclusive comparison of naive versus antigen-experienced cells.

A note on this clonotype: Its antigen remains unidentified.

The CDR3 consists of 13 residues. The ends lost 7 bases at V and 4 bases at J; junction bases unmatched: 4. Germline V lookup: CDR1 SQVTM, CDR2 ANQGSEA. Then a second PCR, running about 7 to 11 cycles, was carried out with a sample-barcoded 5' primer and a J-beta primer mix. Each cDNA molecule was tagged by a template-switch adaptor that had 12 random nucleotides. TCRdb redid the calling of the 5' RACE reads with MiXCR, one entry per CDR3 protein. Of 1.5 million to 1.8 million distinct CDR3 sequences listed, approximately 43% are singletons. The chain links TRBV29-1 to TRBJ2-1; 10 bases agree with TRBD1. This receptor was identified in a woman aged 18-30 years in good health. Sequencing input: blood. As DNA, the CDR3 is TGCAGCGGGGACAGGGGAATTTACAATGAGCAGTTCTTC. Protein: CSGDRGIYNEQFF.